This passage covers 21 T cell receptor beta chains from one sample sequenced in a study of blood T cell repertoires in COVID-19. The method was immunoSEQ multiplex PCR; TCRdb's version includes in-frame clones alone and lacks a portion of them. The sample yields 310,000 or so clones, 85% to 90% seen once. Sequencing used peripheral blood. Receptor source: a man in his 70s with acute or convalescent COVID-19.

V gene TRBV7-2 combines with J gene TRBJ2-5; a weak D match, TRBD2 (5 bases). The V end was cut by 5 bases, the J end by 7 bases, with 14 bases between. CDR1 and CDR2 from the germline V gene are SGHTA and FQGNSA. This CDR3 has 13 amino acids. CDR3 in amino acids: CASSASFPGTQYF. CDR3 coding DNA: TGTGCCAGCAGCGCTAGCTTCCCCGGGACCCAGTACTTC.

This chain connects TRBV28 to TRBJ2-1; maybe TRBD2 (5 bases). Trimming removed 6 bases at V and 3 bases at J, with 9 bases between. The germline V gene has CDR1 MDHEN and CDR2 SYDVKM. There are 13 residues in the CDR3. In DNA, the CDR3 is TGTGCCAGCAGACTAGTGGGCTACAATGAGCAGTTCTTC. Translated, it gives CASRLVGYNEQFF.

The chain links TRBV18 to TRBJ2-5; D not certain. CDR3 length: 14 amino acids. V was shortened by 3 bases and J by 1 base, with 9 bases between the two germline ends. Germline V gene sequence: CDR1 KGHSH, CDR2 LQKENI. The CDR3 DNA follows: TGTGCCAGCTCACCCGAAGTCGGCCAAGAGACCCAGTACTTC. Translation gives CASSPEVGQETQYF.

This clone was seen only once. Written as DNA, the CDR3 is TGTGCCACCAGCCTTACAGGGGAAGACGGCTACACCTTC. As protein: CATSLTGEDGYTF. The chain carries TRBV24-1 and TRBJ1-2; TRBD1 agrees at 7 bases. The CDR3 is made up of 13 amino acids. CDR1 is KGHDR, CDR2 SFDVKD, per germline. The junction had 9 bases not matched to a gene; V was cut back by 7 bases and J by 8 bases.

Remarks on this clone: The sample contains more than one DNA sequence encoding this CDR3. The J gene is TRBJ1-2, the V gene TRBV28; perhaps TRBD1 as D (5 bases). CDR1 and CDR2 from the germline V gene are MDHEN and SYDVKM. The CDR3 contains 13 residues. V was cut by 7 bases and J by 5 bases, with 14 bases left in between. The CDR3 loop is CASTLAGGYGYTF. CDR3 DNA: TGTGCCAGCACCCTGGCGGGGGGTTATGGCTACACCTTC.

The V gene is TRBV3-1 (or the pseudogene TRBV3-2), the J gene TRBJ1-2; 8 bases are a match to TRBD1. The CDR3 extends over 17 amino acids. The germline V gene encodes CDR1 LGHDT and CDR2 YNNKEL (reference sequence). With V trimmed by 4 bases and J by 4 bases, 14 bases remained unmatched. The CDR3 loop is CASSPTRGRMVGYGYTF. In DNA, the CDR3 is TGTGCCAGCAGCCCCACCAGGGGGCGCATGGTAGGCTATGGCTACACCTTC.

This rearrangement joins TRBV28 to TRBJ1-6; D is unresolved. The CDR3 has 17 amino acids. Germline CDR1 and CDR2: MDHEN and SYDVKM. The V end was cut by 3 bases, the J end by 2 bases, with 14 bases between. The CDR3 region has the DNA TGTGCCAGCAGTTTGGGGATTTCCGGGACCTATAATTCACCCCTCCACTTT. Encoded protein: CASSLGISGTYNSPLHF.

The chain is built from TRBV5-5 and TRBJ1-2; 9 nucleotides agree with TRBD1. The CDR3 contains 13 residues. The germline V gene has CDR1 SGHKS and CDR2 YYEKEE (reference sequence). The ends lost 4 bases at V and 10 bases at J; junction bases unmatched: 8. The CDR3 sequence is CASSIDRGGVYTF. In DNA, the CDR3 is TGTGCCAGCAGCATAGACAGGGGGGGAGTCTACACCTTC.

This CDR3 reads CASSPGQGRVNIQYF. Here the CDR3 DNA reads TGTGCCAGCAGCCCTGGACAGGGGCGAGTAAACATTCAGTACTTC. The chain links TRBV3-1 (or the pseudogene TRBV3-2) to TRBJ2-4; TRBD1 matches 9 bases. The CDR3 has 15 residues. Losses at the gene ends were 4 bases for V and 6 bases for J; bases not matched to a gene: 7. Germline V gene lookup returns CDR1 LGHDT and CDR2 YNNKEL (reference sequence).

The CDR3: CATNDPSGSTDTQYF. For the CDR3, the DNA is TGTGCCACCAACGATCCTAGCGGAAGCACAGATACGCAGTATTTT. The chain joins TRBV15 to TRBJ2-3; 7 bases are a match to TRBD2. Germline lookup yields CDR1 LNHNV and CDR2 YYDKDF (reference sequence). The junction had 7 bases not matched to a gene; V was cut back by 7 bases and J by 0 bases. The CDR3 runs to 15 residues.

The chain has TRBV7-9 and TRBJ2-1; TRBD2 is a possible D gene (5 bases). In germline, CDR1 is SEHNR, CDR2 FQNEAQ (reference sequence). V was clipped by 4 bases and J by 1 base, with 14 bases between them. This CDR3 comprises 16 residues. The CDR3 DNA is TGTGCCAGCAGCTCTAATACGGGAAGGTCCTACAATGAGCAGTTCTTC. Translating it yields CASSSNTGRSYNEQFF.

This chain links TRBV28 with TRBJ2-7; perhaps TRBD2 as D (5 bases). The V end was cut by 5 bases, the J end by 6 bases, with 14 bases between. The CDR3 is 13 residues long. CDR1 is MDHEN, CDR2 SYDVKM, per germline. DNA for the CDR3: TGTGCCAGCAGTACCAGAGGCGGGTCCGAGCAGTACTTC. The encoded protein is CASSTRGGSEQYF.

This clone was observed a handful of times. The chain couples TRBV7-2 to TRBJ1-6, with TRBD1 identical over 7 bases. V shed 3 bases and J 4 bases; nucleotides not matched to a gene: 6. CDR1 and CDR2 (germline): SGHTA, FQGNSA. This CDR3 contains 16 residues. CDR3 in amino acids: CASSFTGTAYNSPLHF. Here the CDR3 DNA reads TGTGCCAGCAGCTTCACCGGGACAGCATATAATTCACCCCTCCACTTT.

The chain has TRBV9 and TRBJ2-2; 12 nucleotides line up with TRBD2. CDR1 SGDLS and CDR2 YYNGEE come from the germline V gene. The junction had 1 base not matched to a gene; V was cut back by 9 bases and J by 4 bases. CDR3 size: 13 residues. CDR3 bases: TGTGCCACTAGCGGGGGGGCCACCGGGGAGCTGTTTTTT. Its translation: CATSGGATGELFF.

In nucleotides, the CDR3 is TGTGCCAGCAGCCCGTACTCACAGGGGATAAGTGAAAAACTGTTTTTT. This gives the protein CASSPYSQGISEKLFF. The genes are TRBV7-9 and TRBJ1-4; TRBD1 agrees at 7 bases. Germline CDR1 reads SEHNR; CDR2 reads FQNEAQ (reference sequence). Trimming at V came to 5 bases and at J to 7 bases, leaving 13 bases not matched to a gene. This CDR3 spans 16 amino acids.

A single count supports this clone. Here the CDR3 reads CASSQVPGDYGYTF. The CDR3, as DNA: TGCGCCAGCAGCCAAGTACCCGGGGACTATGGCTACACCTTC. The V and J genes are TRBV4-1 and TRBJ1-2, with D unresolved. The V end was cut by 1 base, the J end by 3 bases, with 9 bases between. The CDR3 sequence is 14 residues long. Germline CDR1 MGHRA, CDR2 YSYEKL.

This sequence joins TRBV2 and TRBJ1-1; 8 bases are a match to TRBD1. After removal of 1 base from V and 7 bases from J, the junction contained 5 bases not matched to a gene. CDR3 length: 14 amino acids. Looked up from germline, CDR1 is SNHLY and CDR2 is FYNNEI. This CDR3 is CASSEGRGLGEAFF. CDR3 sequence (DNA): TGTGCCAGCAGTGAAGGCAGGGGGCTTGGTGAAGCTTTCTTT.

This chain joins TRBV7-9 and TRBJ2-7; D unclear. The CDR3 spans 12 residues. The V end was cut by 5 bases, the J end by 5 bases, with 10 bases between. Germline V lookup: CDR1 SEHNR, CDR2 FQNEAQ (reference sequence). The CDR3, as DNA: TGTGCCAGCAGCGCGAGCCTGGACGAGCAGTACTTC. Its protein is CASSASLDEQYF.

The chain has TRBV18 and TRBJ2-2, with D hard to call. Trimming cost V 0 bases and J 5 bases, with 7 bases left between them. Germline CDR1 reads KGHSH; CDR2 reads LQKENI. The CDR3 is 14 residues long. The chain's CDR3 is CASSPPSRTGELFF. The CDR3 DNA is TGTGCCAGCTCACCACCGTCTCGGACCGGGGAGCTGTTTTTT.

This chain connects TRBV7-2 to TRBJ2-1; the match to TRBD2 covers 7 bases. V shed 1 base, J shed 0 bases, and the junction held 0 bases outside the gene matches. Germline V CDR1 and CDR2: SGHTA, FQGNSA. The CDR3 extends over 15 amino acids. The CDR3 DNA sequence: TGTGCCAGCAGCTTAGGGACTAGCTCCTACAATGAGCAGTTCTTC. This sequence encodes CASSLGTSSYNEQFF.

The rearrangement uses TRBV2 and TRBJ1-4; 8 bases line up with TRBD1. Trimming at V came to 8 bases and at J to 8 bases, leaving 13 bases not matched to a gene. Germline CDR1 SNHLY, CDR2 FYNNEI. This CDR3 is 15 amino acids long. DNA for the CDR3: TGTGCCAGCCAATTTTCCCAGACAGGGGACGAAAAACTGTTTTTT. Protein: CASQFSQTGDEKLFF.